This entry features one T cell receptor beta chain sequence. As yet, its antigen is unknown. These data originate in a study of T cell repertoires in cytomegalovirus infection. Turning to the study itself: Public signatures in TCR beta pointed to CMV infection and matching HLA type.

MiXCR, run by TCRdb on the reads, gives a single entry per CDR3 protein. The sample contains about 530,000 distinct CDR3 sequences, about 30% of which appear only once. General study findings and limits: Pooled public TCR beta family frequency picked out CMV carriers with the relevant HLA. Ex vivo, HLA-C-restricted CMV-specific TCR beta clonotypes prevailed over the rest of the response.

The V end lost 2 bases, the J end lost 4 bases, and 11 bases lay between the germline ends. Germline CDR1 is SGHTA and CDR2 is FQGNSA. The CDR3 sequence is 15 residues long. The chain couples TRBV7-2 to TRBJ1-4, with D perhaps TRBD1 (5 bases). The sample consisted of PBMCs. This sequence originates from a human donor in good health (CMV status not recorded). Some clones in this sample may be carry-over from other donors' samples. CDR3 sequence reads: CASSLRGVLNEKLFF. The CDR3 DNA is TGTGCCAGCAGCTTAAGAGGGGTCCTTAATGAAAAACTGTTTTTT.